This record looks at one T cell receptor beta chain sequence and its context. No antigen is known for it. V was cut by 5 bases and J by 0 bases, with 7 bases left in between. This CDR3 is built from 14 residues. Germline V gene lookup returns CDR1 SGHAT and CDR2 FQNNGV. These data come from a study of T cell responses to AZD1222 COVID-19 vaccine. Study-wide results and caveats: Spike-wide vaccine-associated CD4 TCRs dominated at 160-218 and 743-854. White British people made up most donors, females outnumbered males, and clonal diversity was possibly underestimated. Every sample of the repertoires postdated the peak T cell response.

Measured with immunoSEQ multiplex PCR; TCRdb has only the in-frame clones, and not every one. The table includes roughly 150,000 clones, 90% detected once. This specimen consisted of peripheral blood, obtained on day 0 of AZD1222 vaccination. This receptor was taken from an adult in good health. This chain connects TRBV11-2 to TRBJ1-4; D is ambiguous. The CDR3, as DNA: TGTGCCAGCAGCAGACTCACAACTAATGAAAAACTGTTTTTT. Translation: CASSRLTTNEKLFF. Variable domain in full (rest from reference TRBV11-2 and TRBJ1-4): EAGVAQSPRYKIIEKRQSVAFWCNPISGHATLYWYQQILGQGPKLLIQFQNNGVVDDSQLPKDRFSAERLKGVDSTLKIQPAKLEDSAVYLCASSRLTTNEKLFFGSGTQLSVL.